These 2 T cell receptor beta chains share one sample of origin, sequenced in a study of identical twins (dated by TCRdb to between 2015 and 2016). The library was produced with 5' RACE. Sequencing took place on an Illumina HiSeq 2000. TCRdb reprocessed the public reads (quality trimming at Q25 with fastp, clone calling with MiXCR) and kept in-frame beta chains. A single entry per CDR3 protein holds the most common genes and DNA from its merged rows. For this sample the table gives 250,000 to 350,000 distinct CDR3 sequences, of which approximately 8.5% were detected only once. The ten largest clones represent less than 2.5% of the sample. The same specimen was also included in a second study, on yellow fever vaccine responses in identical twins.

Sequences were obtained from memory (CD45RO+) T cells sorted from blood. The cell subset or site label corresponds to: CD45RO+ enriched T cells. The source of these receptors is a woman between 18 and 29 years old in good health.

This clonotype was seen only a few times. The chain joins TRBV4-1 to TRBJ2-7; TRBD2 matches at 9 bases. The CDR3 is made up of 16 amino acids. The V gene end was trimmed by 1 base and the J gene end by 1 base; junction bases not matched to a gene: 5. Germline-derived CDR1 and CDR2 are MGHRA and YSYEKL. The CDR3 loop is CASSQGGGRGSYEQYF. The DNA of the CDR3 is TGCGCCAGCAGCCAAGGTGGCGGGAGGGGGTCCTACGAGCAGTACTTC.

The sample holds many counts of this clonotype. The V call is TRBV12-3 or TRBV12-4, the J call TRBJ2-1; 9 bases are shared with TRBD1. The length of the CDR3 is 14 residues. Trimming at V came to 4 bases and at J to 8 bases, leaving 6 bases not matched to a gene. The CDR3 here is CASSSSDRGYEQFF. The CDR3 DNA follows: TGTGCCAGCAGTTCCTCGGACAGGGGCTATGAGCAGTTCTTC.